This TCR beta chain was obtained from a study of post-analysis software for immune sequencing data (dated by TCRdb to between 2015 and 2017). A note on the overall study: Disease courses on record covered relapsing-remitting, secondary progressive and progressive-relapsing multiple sclerosis, though some patients had no subtype annotation. The multiple sclerosis patient repertoires were compared with roughly twelve previously published healthy control repertoires from donors aged roughly 6 to 27 years. A subset of samples was prepared in parallel using single-end sample barcoding, then pooled and co-amplified after Illumina adapter ligation. Study-wide findings and limitations: Significantly higher frequencies in patients than in controls were found for several TRBV segments, including TRBV5-6, TRBV5-1 and TRBV20-1. Normalized Chao1 diversity was significantly lower in multiple sclerosis patients than controls, suggesting substantial peripheral T-cell clonal expansion. Strong co-clustering of samples prepared in the same batch was shown by direct clustering with F measure, prompting a batch-effect correction. The multiple sclerosis patient group was slightly younger than the control group.

TCR beta repertoires were profiled from peripheral blood of roughly 13 young patients with multiple sclerosis to demonstrate the VDJtools post-analysis software. Multiple sclerosis patients were children and adolescents aged roughly 6 to 15 years. About this clonotype itself: Its antigen has not been determined. One base away there is no much larger clone; base qualities are not given.

The CDR3 starts with the cysteine, ends with the phenylalanine, and has 17 residues. Only the CDR3 portion is preserved as DNA: 51 bases, with reading frame beginning at the first base. From a lookup of the germline V gene (reference sequence), CDR1 and CDR2 are MNHEY and SMNVEV. The V end gives up 6 bases and the J end 0 bases, leaving 8 bases in the junction not matched to a gene. Libraries were prepared through PCR. The sequencing machine was an Illumina HiSeq 2500. Unique molecular identifiers were incorporated into TCR beta cDNA libraries to reduce PCR and sequencing biases. Per 1 to 10 million input T cells, 500,000 or so cDNA molecules were obtained, such that each molecule approximated one T cell. The patient libraries were prepared and sequenced with the same protocol used for the earlier healthy control dataset. Samples belonging to the same batch were prepared together, multiplexed and sequenced on a shared HiSeq lane. The paper's processing steps were these. Raw barcoded reads were processed with MIGEC, and single-read molecular identifier groups were discarded before consensus assembly and CDR3 extraction. VDJtools was used for post-analysis of the clonotype tables, and diversity was normalized by down-sampling every dataset to the size of the smallest sample. Repertoire overlap clustering matched CDR3 amino acid but not nucleotide sequences to correct batch-related cross-sample contamination. In TCRdb, the public reads were trimmed at Q25 with fastp and aligned with MiXCR, with productive beta chains retained. Each CDR3 protein gets just one entry, which takes the most common genes and DNA from the rows behind it. These V and J calls originate from TCRdb's pipeline instead of the authors' own analysis. For this sample the table gives 750,000 to 950,000 distinct CDR3 sequences, of which approximately 50% were detected only once. The ten largest clones add up to approximately 4.3% of the sample.

This chain is built from TRBV27 and TRBJ2-6; 7 central bases correspond to TRBD2. Sequenced input: blood. This sequence originates from a girl aged 10 to 17 with multiple sclerosis. The CDR3 corresponds to CASRWSGAHSGANVLTF. The base sequence is TGTGCCAGCAGATGGAGCGGGGCTCACTCTGGGGCCAACGTCCTGACTTTC. Here the CDR3 is joined to the reference TRBV27 and TRBJ2-6 genes, and the full variable domain is: EAQVTQNPRYLITVTGKKLTVTCSQNMNHEYMSWYRQDPGLGLRQIYYSMNVEVTDKGDVPEGYKVSRKEKRNFPLILESPSPNQTSLYFCASRWSGAHSGANVLTFGAGSRLTVL.